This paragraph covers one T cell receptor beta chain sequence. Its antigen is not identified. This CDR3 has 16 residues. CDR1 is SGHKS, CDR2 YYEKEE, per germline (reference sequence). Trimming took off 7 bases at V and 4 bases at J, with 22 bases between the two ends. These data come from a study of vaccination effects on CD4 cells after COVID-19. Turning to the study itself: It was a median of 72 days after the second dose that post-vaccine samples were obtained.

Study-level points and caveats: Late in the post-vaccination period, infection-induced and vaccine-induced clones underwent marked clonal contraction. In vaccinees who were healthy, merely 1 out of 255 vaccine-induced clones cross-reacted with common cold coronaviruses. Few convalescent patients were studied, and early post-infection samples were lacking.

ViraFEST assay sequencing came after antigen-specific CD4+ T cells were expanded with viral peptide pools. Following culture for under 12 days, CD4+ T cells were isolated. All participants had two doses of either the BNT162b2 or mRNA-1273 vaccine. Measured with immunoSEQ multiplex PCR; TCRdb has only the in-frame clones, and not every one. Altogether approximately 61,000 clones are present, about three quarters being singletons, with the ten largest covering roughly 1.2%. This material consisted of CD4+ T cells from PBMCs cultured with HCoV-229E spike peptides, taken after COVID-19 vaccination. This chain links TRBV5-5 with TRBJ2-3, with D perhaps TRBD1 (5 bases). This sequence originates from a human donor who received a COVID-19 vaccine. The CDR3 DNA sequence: TGTGCCAGCCGGCCCGTCCAGGGTGTAGGAGCAGATACGCAGTATTTT. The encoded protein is CASRPVQGVGADTQYF. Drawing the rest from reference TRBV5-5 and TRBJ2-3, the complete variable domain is DAGVTQSPTHLIKTRGQQVTLRCSPISGHKSVSWYQQVLGQGPQFIFQYYEKEERGRGNFPDRFSARQFPNYSSELNVNALLLGDSALYLCASRPVQGVGADTQYFGPGTRLTVL.